This TCR beta chain appears in the sequencing data of a study of human thymus T cells. Study-wide results and caveats: What appeared biased in thymic and blood repertoires was the usage of V and J genes.

Blood DNA came from all available leukocytes, not a fixed cell number. Using immunoSEQ multiplex PCR, the repertoire was profiled, and TCRdb retains in-frame clones only, with some absent. Of about 60,000 clones listed, around 94% are singletons. On this clone: The target antigen is unknown.

Trimming took 8 bases from V and 1 from J, leaving 15 bases between them. This CDR3 comprises 14 residues. The germline V gene encodes CDR1 SQVTM and CDR2 ANQGSEA. This sequence joins TRBV29-1 and TRBJ1-5; D is possibly TRBD1 (5 bases). What was sequenced was blood. The receptor comes from a boy in the first two years of life with a congenital heart defect but otherwise immunologically healthy. DNA for the CDR3: TGCAGCCTCTCCAGTGGGGGGAGCAATCAGCCCCAGCATTTT. Encoded protein: CSLSSGGSNQPQHF.